What follows is one TCR beta chain and its context. The sample is drawn from a study of blood T cell repertoires in COVID-19. Across the whole study: The United States, Italy and Spain provided the acute and convalescent COVID-19 samples.

There are 14 residues in the CDR3. Germline V lookup: CDR1 MNHEY, CDR2 SVGEGT. V trimming: 4 bases; J trimming: 1 base; junction bases outside the gene matches: 3. The authors' processing: The assay estimated nucleated cells by amplifying reference gene primers. Repertoires were generated with immunoSEQ multiplex PCR, while TCRdb's copy carries only in-frame clones and drops some. The V and J calls and clone size are taken from that table; D and trimming were inferred from the DNA. The repertoire includes roughly 88,000 clones, 87% of them detected once, and roughly 18% sits in the top ten. The specimen sequenced was peripheral blood. The chain links TRBV6-2 or TRBV6-3 to TRBJ2-5; TRBD1 matches at 7 bases. The source of this sequence is a woman aged 55-69 years with COVID-19, enrolled during active disease. DNA of the CDR3: TGTGCCAGCAGTTCGGGACAGCTCCAAGAGACCCAGTACTTC. It encodes CASSSGQLQETQYF.